This TCR beta chain stems from a study of control samples from healthy donors and cancer patients. Only in-frame clones appear in the TCRdb table, and some are missing; sequencing was by immunoSEQ multiplex PCR. The data show approximately 76,000 clones, 80% to 90% seen once. The CDR3 contains 14 residues. Germline values: CDR1 SGDLS, CDR2 YYNGEE. V lost 2 bases and J 3 bases, leaving 10 bases between the germline ends. This chain uses TRBV9 with TRBJ2-3, with D possibly matching TRBD1 (5 bases). Sequenced: PBMCs. The sequence derives from a man in his 60s with head and neck cancer. The CDR3 DNA is TGTGCCAGCAGCGTGGGGCAGCTAACAGATACGCAGTATTTT. Translation: CASSVGQLTDTQYF.